The rows below give T cell receptor beta chains drawn from one sample of a study of shared T cell receptors in the human thymus. The method was immunoSEQ multiplex PCR; TCRdb's version includes in-frame clones alone and lacks a portion of them. In the table there are under 850,000 clones, over 75% of which are singletons. The data also belong to a second study, concerning human thymus T cells.

Sequenced sample: thymocytes. All receptors derive from a boy under three years old with a congenital heart defect. Each CDR3 is given with its conserved first and last residue. The D gene is left open where the match is weak. Some rows mark clone size as missing; the rest say once, few, many or name a class of expanded clone.

d_call: TRBD1; clone_size: NA; v_call: TRBV14; j_call: TRBJ1-1; cdr3_aa: CASSQSDRVFFEAFF; cdr3_nt: TGTGCCAGCAGCCAGAGCGACAGGGTCTTTTTTGAAGCTTTCTTT
d_call: NA; clone_size: NA; v_call: TRBV5-6; j_call: TRBJ1-1; cdr3_aa: CASSPRSSDRMNTEAFF; cdr3_nt: TGTGCCAGCAGCCCTAGGAGCTCAGACAGAATGAACACTGAAGCTTTCTTT
d_call: TRBD1; clone_size: once; v_call: TRBV28; j_call: TRBJ2-7; cdr3_aa: CASRGGQVYEQYF; cdr3_nt: TGTGCCAGCAGGGGGGGACAGGTCTACGAGCAGTACTTC
d_call: TRBD1; clone_size: NA; v_call: TRBV15; j_call: TRBJ2-6; cdr3_aa: CATSNPLVEGTGLKFDNVLTF; cdr3_nt: TGTGCCACCAGCAACCCACTCGTGGAAGGGACAGGGTTAAAGTTCGACAACGTCCTGACTTTC
d_call: TRBD1; clone_size: NA; v_call: TRBV28; j_call: TRBJ2-4; cdr3_aa: CASSARDRDAKNIQYF; cdr3_nt: TGTGCCAGCAGTGCCAGGGACAGGGACGCCAAAAACATTCAGTACTTC
d_call: NA; clone_size: NA; v_call: TRBV7-2; j_call: TRBJ2-7; cdr3_aa: CASSLGRGPSSYEQYF; cdr3_nt: TGTGCCAGCAGCTTAGGGAGGGGACCTAGCTCCTACGAGCAGTACTTC
d_call: TRBD2; clone_size: NA; v_call: TRBV11-2; j_call: TRBJ2-1; cdr3_aa: CASSLGTSGTQYNEQFF; cdr3_nt: TGTGCCAGCAGCTTAGGGACTAGCGGGACCCAATACAATGAGCAGTTCTTC
d_call: NA; clone_size: NA; v_call: TRBV7-2; j_call: TRBJ2-1; cdr3_aa: CASSFPSVQNNEQFF; cdr3_nt: TGTGCCAGCAGCTTTCCTAGCGTGCAGAACAATGAGCAGTTCTTC
d_call: TRBD1; clone_size: NA; v_call: TRBV30; j_call: TRBJ1-5; cdr3_aa: CAWSSPGQGKRTNQPQHF; cdr3_nt: TGTGCCTGGAGTTCGCCGGGACAGGGGAAAAGGACCAATCAGCCCCAGCATTTT
d_call: TRBD2; clone_size: NA; v_call: TRBV27; j_call: TRBJ2-7; cdr3_aa: CASSTGQGGCEQYF; cdr3_nt: TGTGCCAGCAGTACGGGGCAGGGAGGGTGCGAGCAGTACTTC
d_call: TRBD1; clone_size: NA; v_call: TRBV27; j_call: TRBJ2-7; cdr3_aa: CASSPTGASSYEQYF; cdr3_nt: TGTGCCAGCAGTCCGACAGGGGCCAGCTCCTACGAGCAGTACTTC
d_call: TRBD1; clone_size: NA; v_call: TRBV29-1; j_call: TRBJ1-2; cdr3_aa: CSAGTAYGYTF; cdr3_nt: TGCAGCGCTGGGACAGCCTATGGCTACACCTTC
d_call: NA; clone_size: NA; v_call: TRBV4-1; j_call: TRBJ2-1; cdr3_aa: CASSPDGALPGRGEQFF; cdr3_nt: TGCGCCAGCAGTCCAGATGGGGCTCTCCCGGGTAGAGGTGAGCAGTTCTTC
d_call: TRBD2; clone_size: NA; v_call: TRBV5-1; j_call: TRBJ2-7; cdr3_aa: CASSYLAGAPSYEQYF; cdr3_nt: TGCGCCAGCAGCTACCTAGCGGGAGCCCCCTCCTACGAGCAGTACTTC
d_call: NA; clone_size: NA; v_call: TRBV5-1; j_call: TRBJ1-1; cdr3_aa: CASSLGQMNTEAFF; cdr3_nt: TGCGCCAGCAGCTTGGGACAGATGAACACTGAAGCTTTCTTT
d_call: NA; clone_size: NA; v_call: TRBV7-2; j_call: TRBJ2-3; cdr3_aa: CASSLNYAPAATDTQYF; cdr3_nt: TGTGCCAGCAGCTTAAATTACGCGCCAGCGGCCACAGATACGCAGTATTTT
d_call: NA; clone_size: NA; v_call: TRBV2; j_call: TRBJ2-2; cdr3_aa: CASRASPPGTGELFF; cdr3_nt: TGTGCCAGCAGAGCCTCGCCCCCGGGAACCGGGGAGCTGTTTTTT
d_call: NA; clone_size: NA; v_call: TRBV6-1; j_call: TRBJ2-5; cdr3_aa: CASSWGGEETQYF; cdr3_nt: TGTGCCAGCAGCTGGGGGGGCGAGGAGACCCAGTACTTC
d_call: TRBD1; clone_size: NA; v_call: TRBV7-9; j_call: TRBJ2-7; cdr3_aa: CASTQTGTGGINEQYF; cdr3_nt: TGTGCCAGCACCCAGACCGGGACAGGGGGTATTAACGAGCAGTACTTC
d_call: TRBD1; clone_size: NA; v_call: TRBV27; j_call: TRBJ1-2; cdr3_aa: CASSLAGQGNYGYTF; cdr3_nt: TGTGCCAGCAGTTTAGCCGGACAGGGGAACTATGGCTACACCTTC
d_call: TRBD2; clone_size: NA; v_call: TRBV5-6; j_call: TRBJ2-5; cdr3_aa: CASRPRTSGSSGETQYF; cdr3_nt: TGTGCCAGCAGACCGCGGACTAGCGGGAGTTCAGGAGAGACCCAGTACTTC
d_call: TRBD1; clone_size: NA; v_call: TRBV25-1; j_call: TRBJ2-7; cdr3_aa: CASSDRGQGEDEQYF; cdr3_nt: TGTGCCAGCAGTGATCGGGGACAGGGTGAGGACGAGCAGTACTTC
d_call: TRBD2; clone_size: NA; v_call: TRBV27; j_call: TRBJ2-3; cdr3_aa: CASSALAGGPDTQYF; cdr3_nt: TGTGCCAGCAGTGCACTAGCGGGAGGGCCAGATACGCAGTATTTT
d_call: NA; clone_size: NA; v_call: TRBV4-1; j_call: TRBJ2-1; cdr3_aa: CASSQKDSHSYNEQFF; cdr3_nt: TGCGCCAGCAGCCAAAAAGACAGCCACTCCTACAATGAGCAGTTCTTC
d_call: NA; clone_size: NA; v_call: TRBV5-4; j_call: TRBJ2-3; cdr3_aa: CASSPPGQALMTDTQYF; cdr3_nt: TGTGCCAGCAGCCCCCCTGGGCAGGCCCTAATGACAGATACGCAGTATTTT
d_call: NA; clone_size: NA; v_call: TRBV2; j_call: TRBJ2-5; cdr3_aa: CASSEALAPSGQETQYF; cdr3_nt: TGTGCCAGCAGTGAAGCGCTTGCCCCCTCGGGGCAAGAGACCCAGTACTTC
d_call: TRBD1; clone_size: NA; v_call: TRBV19; j_call: TRBJ1-2; cdr3_aa: CASNRRDRGRFYGYTF; cdr3_nt: TGTGCCAGTAACAGGAGGGACAGGGGGCGCTTTTACGGCTACACCTTC
d_call: NA; clone_size: NA; v_call: TRBV5-1; j_call: TRBJ2-3; cdr3_aa: CASSQVADTQYF; cdr3_nt: TGCGCCAGCAGCCAGGTGGCCGATACGCAGTATTTT
d_call: NA; clone_size: NA; v_call: TRBV5-1; j_call: TRBJ2-6; cdr3_aa: CASSLRGSKPGANVLTF; cdr3_nt: TGCGCCAGCAGCTTGAGGGGCAGCAAGCCTGGGGCCAACGTCCTGACTTTC
d_call: NA; clone_size: NA; v_call: TRBV21-1; j_call: TRBJ1-2; cdr3_aa: CASSKALGEKMNGYTF; cdr3_nt: TGTGCCAGCAGCAAAGCTCTGGGAGAGAAGATGAATGGCTACACCTTC
d_call: TRBD2; clone_size: NA; v_call: TRBV7-2; j_call: TRBJ2-2; cdr3_aa: CASSLRAGGANTGELFF; cdr3_nt: TGTGCCAGCAGCTTAAGAGCGGGAGGCGCGAACACCGGGGAGCTGTTTTTT
d_call: TRBD2; clone_size: NA; v_call: TRBV27; j_call: TRBJ2-2; cdr3_aa: CASSPLAGGPRDVTGELFF; cdr3_nt: TGTGCCAGCAGCCCACTAGCGGGAGGCCCCCGGGATGTCACCGGGGAGCTGTTTTTT
d_call: TRBD2; clone_size: NA; v_call: TRBV6-1; j_call: TRBJ2-7; cdr3_aa: CASSERRLAGAYEQYF; cdr3_nt: TGTGCCAGCAGCGAACGACGACTAGCGGGAGCTTACGAGCAGTACTTC
d_call: NA; clone_size: NA; v_call: TRBV7-2; j_call: TRBJ2-1; cdr3_aa: CASSLGQPGFQKGNEQFF; cdr3_nt: TGTGCCAGCAGCTTAGGACAGCCCGGTTTCCAGAAGGGCAATGAGCAGTTCTTC
d_call: NA; clone_size: NA; v_call: TRBV6-6; j_call: TRBJ2-7; cdr3_aa: CATRGLPFSEQYF; cdr3_nt: TGTGCCACCCGTGGGCTCCCGTTCTCCGAGCAGTACTTC
d_call: NA; clone_size: NA; v_call: TRBV30; j_call: TRBJ2-2; cdr3_aa: CAWSPPRGTGELFF; cdr3_nt: TGTGCCTGGAGTCCCCCGCGGGGTACCGGGGAGCTGTTTTTT
d_call: NA; clone_size: NA; v_call: TRBV4-2; j_call: TRBJ1-3; cdr3_aa: CASSPPGRAGNTIYF; cdr3_nt: TGTGCCAGCAGCCCACCCGGCAGGGCTGGAAACACCATATATTTT
d_call: NA; clone_size: NA; v_call: TRBV5-8; j_call: TRBJ1-1; cdr3_aa: CASSLGYGPGNTEAFF; cdr3_nt: TGTGCCAGCAGCTTGGGGTATGGGCCAGGGAACACTGAAGCTTTCTTT
d_call: TRBD2; clone_size: NA; v_call: TRBV18; j_call: TRBJ2-1; cdr3_aa: CASSPLSGGHNEQFF; cdr3_nt: TGTGCCAGCTCACCACTTAGCGGGGGTCACAATGAGCAGTTCTTC
d_call: NA; clone_size: NA; v_call: TRBV6-6; j_call: TRBJ2-3; cdr3_aa: CASSTPPGRTDTQYF; cdr3_nt: TGTGCCAGCTCGACACCCCCAGGGCGAACAGATACGCAGTATTTT
d_call: TRBD1; clone_size: NA; v_call: TRBV4-3; j_call: TRBJ1-1; cdr3_aa: CASSQDWGQGLGTEAFF; cdr3_nt: TGCGCCAGCAGCCAAGATTGGGGACAGGGATTGGGAACTGAAGCTTTCTTT
d_call: TRBD1; clone_size: few; v_call: TRBV23-1; j_call: TRBJ2-7; cdr3_aa: CASSQMDRLLPIEQYF; cdr3_nt: TGCGCCAGCAGTCAAATGGACAGGCTCCTTCCTATTGAGCAGTACTTC
d_call: NA; clone_size: NA; v_call: TRBV2; j_call: TRBJ2-7; cdr3_aa: CASSGKPEQYF; cdr3_nt: TGTGCCAGCAGTGGCAAGCCGGAGCAGTACTTC
d_call: TRBD2; clone_size: NA; v_call: TRBV10-2; j_call: TRBJ2-3; cdr3_aa: CASKRSGRAGTDTQYF; cdr3_nt: TGCGCCAGCAAACGAAGCGGGAGGGCTGGCACAGATACGCAGTATTTT
d_call: TRBD2; clone_size: NA; v_call: TRBV19; j_call: TRBJ2-1; cdr3_aa: CASSINSGTSRYNEQFF; cdr3_nt: TGTGCCAGTAGTATAAATTCCGGGACTAGTAGATACAATGAGCAGTTCTTC
d_call: TRBD1; clone_size: NA; v_call: TRBV7-8; j_call: TRBJ1-2; cdr3_aa: CASSPRDRVFLNYGYTF; cdr3_nt: TGTGCCAGCAGCCCTCGGGACAGGGTCTTTTTGAACTATGGCTACACCTTC
d_call: TRBD1; clone_size: NA; v_call: TRBV29-1; j_call: TRBJ1-5; cdr3_aa: CSASGTGNQPQHF; cdr3_nt: TGCAGCGCCAGTGGGACAGGAAATCAGCCCCAGCATTTT
d_call: NA; clone_size: NA; v_call: TRBV27; j_call: TRBJ2-1; cdr3_aa: CASLTRTGPPWKQFF; cdr3_nt: TGTGCCAGCCTAACCCGGACTGGACCCCCTTGGAAGCAGTTCTTC
d_call: TRBD1; clone_size: NA; v_call: TRBV27; j_call: TRBJ2-5; cdr3_aa: CASSFVGQDDRGHSQETQYF; cdr3_nt: TGTGCCAGCAGTTTCGTGGGACAGGACGACAGGGGGCATTCCCAAGAGACCCAGTACTTC
d_call: NA; clone_size: NA; v_call: TRBV13; j_call: TRBJ2-7; cdr3_aa: CASSLAATNHEQYF; cdr3_nt: TGTGCCAGCAGCTTAGCAGCAACTAACCACGAGCAGTACTTC
d_call: TRBD2; clone_size: NA; v_call: TRBV10-3; j_call: TRBJ2-3; cdr3_aa: CAITSGLAPSTDTQYF; cdr3_nt: TGTGCCATCACCTCCGGACTAGCGCCTAGCACAGATACGCAGTATTTT
d_call: NA; clone_size: NA; v_call: TRBV7-9; j_call: TRBJ1-1; cdr3_aa: CASSLTGEAFF; cdr3_nt: TGTGCCAGCAGCCTGACGGGGGAAGCTTTCTTT